One and the same sample provided the 9 T cell receptor beta chains below, sequenced in a study of T-cell memory formation after mild COVID-19. TCRdb reanalysed the 5' RACE reads using MiXCR and keeps one entry per CDR3 protein. This sample has tens of thousands of distinct CDR3 sequences, with around 16% found just once. Sequenced material: PBMCs or a T cell subset sorted from them (not recorded which). These receptors were obtained from a man aged 18 to 29 who had mild COVID-19 (a few samples of this study predate the infection). Cell type and time point are not known.

This clonotype came up a few times. The V and J genes are TRBV7-8 and TRBJ2-1; D gene unclear. Trimming removed 3 bases from V and 0 bases from J, with 15 bases in between. The CDR3 sequence is 17 residues long. Per germline, CDR1 SGHVS and CDR2 FQNEAQ. The CDR3 loop reads CASSFSRYTSSYNEQFF. CDR3 bases: TGTGCCAGCAGCTTCTCTCGTTATACCAGCTCCTACAATGAGCAGTTCTTC.

In its sample, this clonotype was seen a few times. This chain uses TRBV4-2 with TRBJ1-6; D unresolved. The V gene lost 7 bases and the J gene lost 13 bases, with 17 bases spanning the gap. CDR1 LGHNA and CDR2 YNFKEQ come from the germline V gene. The length of the CDR3 is 13 residues. CDR3 in amino acids: CASKQESDLPLHF. CDR3 bases: TGTGCCAGCAAACAAGAGTCGGACCTTCCCCTCCACTTT.

In DNA form, the CDR3 reads TGTGCCAGCAGCCGGGACAGACGCCCCAATGAGCAGTTCTTC. It yields the protein CASSRDRRPNEQFF. The rearrangement links TRBV14 to TRBJ2-1; 7 nucleotides agree with TRBD1. The CDR3 totals 14 residues. Germline lookup yields CDR1 SGHDN and CDR2 FVKESK. V lost 4 bases, J lost 6 bases, and 6 bases stayed unmatched.

The chain is built from TRBV4-3 and TRBJ2-1, with 7 bases fitting TRBD1. The germline V gene has CDR1 LGHNA and CDR2 YSLEER. J was trimmed by 4 bases and V by 3 bases; bases with no gene match: 6. The CDR3 runs to 15 residues. The CDR3: CASSHGTASYNEQFF. The CDR3 nucleotides are TGCGCCAGCAGCCACGGGACAGCGAGTTACAATGAGCAGTTCTTC.

There are a few counts of this clonotype. V usage is TRBV29-1 and J usage is TRBJ2-2; D gene uncertain. The CDR3 has 14 amino acids. In germline, CDR1 is SQVTM, CDR2 ANQGSEA. Between the trimmed V and J ends, which lost 4 bases and 4 bases, there was a span of 13 bases. CDR3 DNA: TGCAGCGTTGCCGGGCCGCGACTCACCGGGGAGCTGTTTTTT. This sequence encodes CSVAGPRLTGELFF.

This chain connects TRBV5-5 to TRBJ2-3; D uncertain. The V and J ends lost 1 base and 4 bases respectively, with 10 bases between them. CDR3 length: 14 amino acids. The germline V gene has CDR1 SGHKS and CDR2 YYEKEE (reference sequence). This chain's CDR3 is CASSLWGPPDTQYF. CDR3 sequence (DNA): TGTGCCAGCAGCTTGTGGGGTCCCCCAGATACGCAGTATTTT.

In its sample, this clonotype was seen a few times. The chain couples TRBV5-1 to TRBJ2-2; maybe TRBD1 (5 bases). The CDR3 is made up of 17 amino acids. Germline values: CDR1 SGHRS, CDR2 YFSETQ. The V and J ends lost 2 bases and 2 bases respectively, with 16 bases between them. CDR3 residues: CASSFSAAGHNTGELFF. For the CDR3, the DNA is TGCGCCAGCAGCTTTTCTGCGGCAGGGCATAACACCGGGGAGCTGTTTTTT. The complete variable domain, with remaining parts taken from reference TRBV5-1 and TRBJ2-2, reads KAGVTQTPRYLIKTRGQQVTLSCSPISGHRSVSWYQQTPGQGLQFLFEYFSETQRNKGNFPGRFSGRQFSNSRSEMNVSTLELGDSALYLCASSFSAAGHNTGELFFGEGSRLTVL.

The table lists this clonotype with a few counts. The rearrangement links TRBV7-9 to TRBJ2-2; no reliable D call. Germline V CDR1 and CDR2: SEHNR, FQNEAQ (reference sequence). CDR3 length: 17 residues. V dropped 5 bases and J dropped 6 bases, with 22 bases sitting between them. The CDR3 is CASSLLFNIGYSGELFF. The CDR3 DNA reads TGTGCCAGCAGCCTCCTTTTCAATATCGGGTACTCCGGGGAGCTGTTTTTT. The entire variable domain, with the rest obtained from reference TRBV7-9 and TRBJ2-2, is as follows: DTGVSQNPRHKITKRGQNVTFRCDPISEHNRLYWYRQTLGQGPEFLTYFQNEAQLEKSRLLSDRFSAERPKGSFSTLEIQRTEQGDSAMYLCASSLLFNIGYSGELFFGEGSRLTVL.

This clonotype was counted between two and nine times. CDR3 in DNA: TGTGCCAGCAGCTTTTCGGACTTCTACAATGAGCAGTTCTTC. Its translation is CASSFSDFYNEQFF. The chain links TRBV13 to TRBJ2-1, with D possibly being TRBD2 (5 bases). Looked up from germline, CDR1 is PRHDT and CDR2 is FYEKMQ (reference sequence). The CDR3 sequence is 14 residues long. Trimming took off 3 bases at V and 3 bases at J, with 9 bases between the two ends.